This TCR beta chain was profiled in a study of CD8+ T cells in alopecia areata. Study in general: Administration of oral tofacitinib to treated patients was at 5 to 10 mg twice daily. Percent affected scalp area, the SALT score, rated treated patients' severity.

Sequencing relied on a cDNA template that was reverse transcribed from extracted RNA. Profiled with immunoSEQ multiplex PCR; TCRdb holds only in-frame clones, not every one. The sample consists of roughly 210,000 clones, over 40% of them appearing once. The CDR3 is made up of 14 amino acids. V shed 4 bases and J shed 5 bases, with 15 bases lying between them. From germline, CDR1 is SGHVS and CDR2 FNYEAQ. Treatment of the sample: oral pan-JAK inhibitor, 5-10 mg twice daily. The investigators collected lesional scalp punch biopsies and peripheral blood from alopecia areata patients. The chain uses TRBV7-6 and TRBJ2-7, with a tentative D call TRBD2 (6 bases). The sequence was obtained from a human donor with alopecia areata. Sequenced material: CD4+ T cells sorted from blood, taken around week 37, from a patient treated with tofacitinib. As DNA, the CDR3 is TGTGCCAGCAGCTGGAGGGCAGGCTTGGACGAGCAGTACTTC. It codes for CASSWRAGLDEQYF. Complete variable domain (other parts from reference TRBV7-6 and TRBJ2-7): GAGVSQSPRYKVTKRGQDVALRCDPISGHVSLYWYRQALGQGPEFLTYFNYEAQQDKSGLPNDRFSAERPEGSISTLTIQRTEQRDSAMYRCASSWRAGLDEQYFGPGTRLTVT.